This T cell receptor (beta chain) was captured in a study of technical replicates of blood from a few donors. TCRdb's copy holds only in-frame clones and misses some; the assay was immunoSEQ multiplex PCR. This sample has 55,000 to 75,000 clones, with 70% to 90% found just once. Material: PBMCs. The receptor was isolated from a human donor in good health. Some clones in this sample may be carry-over from other donors' samples.

The CDR3 region is CASSQGGAQETQYF. CDR3 DNA sequence: TGTGCCAGCAGCCAAGGTGGGGCACAAGAGACCCAGTACTTC. The chain combines TRBV4-2 with TRBJ2-5; possibly TRBD1 for D (5 bases). Trimming removed 1 base from V and 2 bases from J, with 8 bases in between. This CDR3 contains 14 residues. CDR1 is LGHNA and CDR2 is YNFKEQ in the germline V gene.